This TCR beta chain is drawn from a study of T cells in Graves' hyperthyroidism and ophthalmopathy. Overall study: Peripheral blood was collected at initial diagnosis, before any treatment.

Template material for amplifying TCR beta CDR3 regions consisted of RNA transcripts. RT-PCR in the first round (using the HTBI primer set) targeted the TCR CDR3. From the multiplex PCR reads, TCRdb called clonotypes with MiXCR, one entry per CDR3 protein. The data contain around 350,000 distinct CDR3 sequences, about 19% of them singletons. Germline assignment: CDR1 DFQATT and CDR2 SNEGSKA (reference sequence). V gave up 5 bases and J gave up 0 bases; unmatched junction bases: 8. CDR3 length equals 15 residues. The chain combines TRBV20-1 with TRBJ2-7, with 9 bases fitting TRBD2. Sequencing was carried out using blood. The sequence came from a woman in her late teens or twenties with Graves' hyperthyroidism. This CDR3 reads CSALSASGNSYEQYF. The CDR3 DNA follows: TGCAGTGCTCTAAGCGCTAGCGGGAACTCCTACGAGCAGTACTTC.